At least ten counts were recorded for the clone carrying this T cell receptor (beta chain). The sample is drawn from a study of spatial heterogeneity in lung cancer. Study as a whole: Alpha-chain sequences were detected in numbers that were consistently lower than beta-chain sequences.

TCRdb fed the 5' RACE reads into MiXCR, producing one record per CDR3 protein. Of tens of thousands of distinct CDR3 sequences in the sample, approximately 6.8% were seen once. The CDR3 extends over 16 amino acids. The ends lost 4 bases at V and 7 bases at J; junction bases unmatched: 9. CDR1 and CDR2 from the germline V gene are SGHVS and FQNEAQ. Noted time point: sample taken at primary tumor resection. V and J are TRBV7-8 and TRBJ2-1; 11 bases match TRBD2. This clonotype was sampled from a female donor with early-stage non-small cell lung cancer. Sequencing was performed on PBMCs, taken at surgery. Written as DNA, the CDR3 is TGTGCCAGCAGCTCCATTCGACTAGCGGGAAAGAATGAGCAGTTCTTC. This encodes CASSSIRLAGKNEQFF. The variable domain in full, with the rest retrieved from reference TRBV7-8 and TRBJ2-1, is GAGVSQSPRYKVAKRGQDVALRCDPISGHVSLFWYQQALGQGPEFLTYFQNEAQLDKSGLPSDRFFAERPEGSVSTLKIQRTQQEDSAVYLCASSSIRLAGKNEQFFGPGTRLTVL.